These T cell receptor beta chains were read from a single sample in a study of graft-versus-host responses after intestinal transplantation. Antigen specificity for these receptors is unknown. Some clones are missing from TCRdb's copy, which holds only in-frame ones; the method was immunoSEQ multiplex PCR. The sample has about 90,000 clones, approximately 82% seen once. Material: unstimulated CD4+ T cells sorted from spleen or lymph node cells, obtained before intestinal transplant. These receptor sequences come from a human donor who received an intestinal transplant. The CDR3 runs from the conserved cysteine through the conserved F or W. Each record gives: D gene, CDR3 length, J gene, V gene, clone size, CDR3 protein, CDR3 DNA. The D gene is left open where the match is weak. The size entry is marked missing in some rows and otherwise reads once, few, many or a size class.

>.|13|TRBJ1-2|TRBV6-1|.
CASRKLLNYGYTF
TGTGCCAGCAGGAAGCTACTAAACTATGGCTACACCTTC
>.|12|TRBJ1-5|TRBV2|.
CASTSEYEPQHF
TGTGCCAGCACCTCGGAGTACGAGCCCCAGCATTTT
>TRBD1|13|TRBJ1-2|TRBV19|.
CASSRQGNYGYTF
TGTGCCAGTAGTCGACAGGGGAACTATGGCTACACCTTC
>.|14|TRBJ2-1|TRBV6-5|.
CASSYGGGPREQFF
TGTGCCAGCAGTTATGGGGGGGGGCCGAGGGAGCAGTTCTTC
>.|14|TRBJ1-2|TRBV7-8|.
CASSSETGFGGYTF
TGTGCCAGCAGCTCCGAAACAGGGTTCGGCGGCTACACCTTC
>TRBD2|17|TRBJ2-3|TRBV10-3|.
CAISERTSGGVGDTQYF
TGTGCCATCAGTGAGAGGACTAGCGGGGGGGTTGGGGATACGCAGTATTTT
>.|14|TRBJ2-3|TRBV7-3|.
CASSLIPGTDTQYF
TGTGCCAGCAGCTTAATTCCAGGCACAGATACGCAGTATTTT
>.|16|TRBJ2-1|TRBV5-1|once
CASTLGGAGLYNEQFF
TGCGCCAGCACCTTAGGGGGGGCAGGGCTATACAATGAGCAGTTCTTC
>.|18|TRBJ2-4|TRBV7-6|.
CASSLSEISGTFENIQYF
TGTGCCAGCAGCTTATCTGAGATTAGCGGTACATTCGAAAACATTCAGTACTTC
>.|14|TRBJ2-7|TRBV5-6|few
CASSFRDTSYEQYF
TGTGCCAGCAGTTTCCGGGACACCTCCTACGAGCAGTACTTC
>.|14|TRBJ2-5|TRBV2|.
CASSAGTGGWTQYF
TGTGCCAGCAGCGCTGGGACTGGGGGGTGGACCCAGTACTTC
>TRBD2|15|TRBJ2-7|TRBV5-4|.
CASSSLTGRDYEQYF
TGTGCCAGCAGCTCTCTAACCGGGAGGGATTACGAGCAGTACTTC
>.|16|TRBJ2-2|TRBV9|.
CASSVQGTPNTGELFF
TGTGCCAGCAGCGTACAAGGGACTCCGAACACCGGGGAGCTGTTTTTT
>TRBD2|15|TRBJ2-7|TRBV5-1|.
CASRALAGGTYEQYF
TGCGCCAGCAGGGCCCTTGCGGGGGGTACATACGAGCAGTACTTC
>TRBD2|15|TRBJ2-1|TRBV10-2|.
CASNSLAGGPSEQFF
TGCGCCAGCAATAGTCTAGCGGGAGGGCCAAGTGAGCAGTTCTTC
>TRBD2|17|TRBJ2-7|TRBV5-1|.
CASSRTSGRVGTYEQYF
TGCGCCAGCAGCCGGACTAGCGGGAGGGTAGGGACCTACGAGCAGTACTTC
>TRBD2|16|TRBJ2-1|TRBV2|.
CPPHPRTSNLYNEQFF
TGTCCTCCCCACCCCCGGACTAGCAATCTCTACAATGAGCAGTTCTTC
>TRBD2|17|TRBJ2-3|TRBV2|.
CASSDKALAGATDTQYF
TGTGCCAGCAGTGATAAGGCCCTAGCGGGAGCGACAGATACGCAGTATTTT
>.|11|TRBJ1-1|TRBV28|.
CASSLEGWAFF
TGTGCCAGCAGTTTAGAGGGTTGGGCTTTCTTT
>.|16|TRBJ1-1|TRBV23-1|.
CASRGGDTATNRWAFF
TGCGCCAGCAGGGGGGGGGACACAGCGACCAACAGGTGGGCTTTCTTT
>TRBD1|15|TRBJ2-1|TRBV5-4|.
CASSLQTGVGGEQFF
TGTGCCAGCAGCCTACAGACAGGGGTAGGGGGTGAGCAGTTCTTC
>.|16|TRBJ2-2|TRBV5-1|.
CASSLTTASNTGELFF
TGCGCCAGCAGCCTGACGACAGCCTCGAACACCGGGGAGCTGTTTTTT
>TRBD1|14|TRBJ1-4|TRBV5-4|once
CASSPRQGGEKLFF
TGTGCCAGCAGCCCACGACAGGGTGGGGAAAAACTGTTTTTT
>TRBD2|19|TRBJ2-2|TRBV4-1|.
CASSQVAGLGPGRTGELFF
TGCGCCAGCAGCCAAGTAGCGGGACTCGGGCCGGGTCGCACCGGGGAGCTGTTTTTT
>.|15|TRBJ1-1|TRBV7-8|.
CASSLVGRGDTEAFF
TGTGCCAGCAGCTTAGTTGGCAGGGGAGACACTGAAGCTTTCTTT
>TRBD2|16|TRBJ2-3|TRBV5-1|.
CASSSSGGAASGTQYF
TGCGCCAGCAGCTCAAGCGGGGGGGCCGCCAGTGGGACGCAGTATTTT
>TRBD1|14|TRBJ2-7|TRBV15|.
CATSRGTGGGEQYF
TGTGCCACCAGCAGAGGCACAGGGGGAGGCGAGCAGTACTTC
>.|14|TRBJ1-4|TRBV6-1|.
CASSDYGGNEKLFF
TGTGCCAGCAGTGATTACGGAGGAAATGAAAAACTGTTTTTT